A single sample gave rise to the 19 T cell receptor beta chains below, sequenced in a study of T cell responses to AZD1222 COVID-19 vaccine. Method: immunoSEQ multiplex PCR; TCRdb's copy keeps in-frame clones and lacks some. The sample shows 150,000 to 200,000 clones, about 91% of them seen only once. This material consisted of peripheral blood, taken 28 days after the second AZD1222 dose. The source of these receptors is an adult who received the AZD1222 COVID-19 vaccine.

The chain joins TRBV15 to TRBJ1-5; 7 bases match TRBD1. Germline V gene lookup returns CDR1 LNHNV and CDR2 YYDKDF (reference sequence). Trimming at V came to 8 bases and at J to 0 bases, leaving 10 bases not matched to a gene. This CDR3 contains 16 residues. CDR3 nucleotide sequence: TGTGCCACCGTACCCCGGGGGACAGCTAGCAATCAGCCCCAGCATTTT. Encoded protein: CATVPRGTASNQPQHF.

CDR3 nucleotides: TGTGCCTGGAGCCGGGACAGGGAGTTTAGGAGCAATCAGCCCCAGCATTTT. This sequence encodes CAWSRDREFRSNQPQHF. The V and J genes are TRBV30 and TRBJ1-5; the match to TRBD1 covers 9 bases. The V segment lost 3 bases and the J segment 1 base; nucleotides outside the gene matches: 10. The germline V gene has CDR1 GTSNPN and CDR2 SVGIG (reference sequence). CDR3 length equals 17 residues.

The chain links TRBV16 to TRBJ1-6; D is unresolved. Germline V gene data show CDR1 as KGHSY and CDR2 as FQNENV. Between the trimmed V and J ends, which lost 1 base and 5 bases, there was a span of 9 bases. This CDR3 comprises 15 residues. The CDR3: CASSQFGQNNSPLHF. The CDR3 DNA follows: TGTGCCAGCAGCCAATTCGGCCAGAATAATTCACCCCTCCACTTT. Combining the CDR3 with reference TRBV16 and TRBJ1-6 gives the whole variable domain GEEVAQTPKHLVRGEGQKAKLYCAPIKGHSYVFWYQQVLKNEFKFLISFQNENVFDETGMPKERFSAKCLPNSPCSLEIQATKLEDSAVYFCASSQFGQNNSPLHFGNGTRLTVT.

The CDR3, as DNA: TGTGCCAGCAGTTCTGTGGGGGCGTCGGACACTGAAGCTTTCTTT. Translated, it gives CASSSVGASDTEAFF. The V and J genes are TRBV6-6 and TRBJ1-1; D might be TRBD1 (6 bases). The V and J ends lost 4 bases and 3 bases respectively, with 15 bases between them. The CDR3 extends over 15 amino acids. Germline CDR1 MNHNY, CDR2 SVGAGI (reference sequence).

The J gene is TRBJ2-1, the V gene TRBV20-1; possibly TRBD2 for D (5 bases). The length of the CDR3 is 15 residues. Trimming removed 3 bases at V and 0 bases at J, with 12 bases between. In germline, CDR1 is DFQATT, CDR2 SNEGSKA (reference sequence). Here the CDR3 DNA reads TGCAGTGCTAGTGGTCGGACTGTCTCCTACAATGAGCAGTTCTTC. Amino acid sequence: CSASGRTVSYNEQFF.

The chain uses TRBV6-6 and TRBJ1-5; 8 bases line up with TRBD1. This CDR3 contains 16 residues. The ends lost 5 bases at V and 0 bases at J; junction bases unmatched: 6. Per the germline V gene, CDR1 is MNHNY and CDR2 is SVGAGI (reference sequence). Here the CDR3 DNA reads TGTGCCAGCAGTCCTGACAGGGGAAATAGCAATCAGCCCCAGCATTTT. Protein product: CASSPDRGNSNQPQHF.

This chain links TRBV19 with TRBJ2-2; D gene uncertain. With 1 base removed from V and 8 bases from J, the gap between germline ends came to 8 bases. The CDR3 has 13 amino acids. Per the germline V gene, CDR1 is LNHDA and CDR2 is SQIVND (reference sequence). CDR3 sequence (DNA): TGTGCCAGTAGTATAGGACCGGATGGGGAGCTGTTTTTT. This translates into CASSIGPDGELFF.

The rearrangement links TRBV7-2 to TRBJ2-7, with D unresolved. Germline V CDR1 and CDR2: SGHTA, FQGNSA. Trimming pared 2 bases from V and 3 bases from J, leaving 17 bases between. The CDR3 sequence is 16 residues long. The CDR3, as DNA: TGTGCCAGCAGCTTAAGAGGAGAAGCAATTATCTACGAGCAGTACTTC. It codes for CASSLRGEAIIYEQYF.

The chain recombines TRBV7-8 with TRBJ1-4; 8 bases map to TRBD1. The length of the CDR3 is 13 residues. Looked up from germline, CDR1 is SGHVS and CDR2 is FQNEAQ. V lost 8 bases to trimming and J lost 8 bases; unmatched junction nucleotides: 7. DNA for the CDR3: TGTGCCAGCCGAGGACAGGGTTGGGAAAAACTGTTTTTT. Its translation: CASRGQGWEKLFF.

This chain links TRBV6-5 with TRBJ1-4; D unclear. Germline V gives CDR1 MNHEY, CDR2 SVGAGI. The CDR3 totals 14 residues. The V and J ends lost 0 bases and 4 bases respectively, with 6 bases between them. CDR3 in DNA: TGTGCCAGCAGTTACTCTCAGTTTAATGAAAAACTGTTTTTT. Translation gives CASSYSQFNEKLFF.

V gene TRBV27 combines with J gene TRBJ1-1; no clear D. The V end lost 4 bases, the J end lost 1 base, and 10 bases lay between the germline ends. The germline V gene encodes CDR1 MNHEY and CDR2 SMNVEV (reference sequence). There are 14 residues in the CDR3. The CDR3 region is CASSSIAGNTEAFF. CDR3 DNA sequence: TGTGCCAGCAGTTCCATCGCGGGGAACACTGAAGCTTTCTTT.

The chain employs TRBV13 and TRBJ2-1; the D is unclear. Germline assignment: CDR1 PRHDT and CDR2 FYEKMQ (reference sequence). Trimming left V 2 bases short and J 6 bases short, with 11 bases between. This CDR3 is 14 amino acids long. The CDR3 DNA is TGTGCCAGCAGCTTACGCTGGCGAGGCAATGAGCAGTTCTTC. Encoded protein: CASSLRWRGNEQFF.

The chain recombines TRBV4-1 with TRBJ1-1; D is unclear. Germline-derived CDR1 and CDR2 are MGHRA and YSYEKL. The CDR3 extends over 16 amino acids. V was pared by 1 base and J by 4 bases, with 16 bases between. The CDR3 loop is CASSQGSVRLGTEAFF. As DNA, the CDR3 is TGCGCCAGCAGCCAAGGGTCCGTTCGGCTGGGCACTGAAGCTTTCTTT.

The chain is built from TRBV12-3 or TRBV12-4 and TRBJ1-4; D is ambiguous. This CDR3 comprises 13 residues. With 3 bases removed from V and 12 bases from J, the gap between germline ends came to 14 bases. Here the CDR3 reads CASSFGWVPQLFF. CDR3 DNA: TGTGCCAGCAGTTTCGGATGGGTGCCCCAACTGTTTTTT.

The chain has TRBV18 and TRBJ1-1; maybe TRBD1 (6 bases). Germline values: CDR1 KGHSH, CDR2 LQKENI. V lost 3 bases to trimming and J lost 3 bases, with 8 bases between them. The CDR3 contains 13 residues. The CDR3 sequence: CASSPGQDTEAFF. CDR3 nucleotide sequence: TGTGCCAGCTCACCGGGACAAGACACTGAAGCTTTCTTT.

This chain connects TRBV4-2 to TRBJ1-6, with unresolved D. This CDR3 has 13 residues. Germline V CDR1 and CDR2: LGHNA, YNFKEQ. V shed 5 bases and J shed 8 bases, with 10 bases lying between them. The CDR3 reads CASSEGLDSPLHF. CDR3 sequence (DNA): TGTGCCAGCAGCGAAGGACTTGATTCACCCCTCCACTTT.

V is TRBV11-3 and J is TRBJ2-3; the match to TRBD2 covers 8 bases. Trimming at V came to 3 bases and at J to 5 bases, leaving 4 bases not matched to a gene. The CDR3 has 14 amino acids. CDR1 is SGHNT, CDR2 YENEEA, per germline. The CDR3 region is CASSFGTSGDTQYF. DNA of the CDR3: TGTGCCAGCAGCTTTGGGACTAGTGGAGATACGCAGTATTTT.

This clone was found once. The chain combines TRBV6-5 with TRBJ1-2, with 8 bases fitting TRBD1. CDR1 MNHEY and CDR2 SVGAGI come from the germline V gene. The CDR3 consists of 14 residues. V lost 6 bases, J lost 3 bases, and 6 bases stayed unmatched. CDR3 protein: CASSPGQGDYGYTF. In DNA form, the CDR3 reads TGTGCCAGCAGCCCCGGACAGGGTGACTATGGCTACACCTTC.

This chain joins TRBV6-5 and TRBJ1-2; possible D gene TRBD1, 6 bases. CDR1 is MNHEY, CDR2 SVGAGI, per germline. Trimming cost V 0 bases and J 4 bases, with 9 bases left between them. The length of the CDR3 is 14 residues. The CDR3 DNA sequence: TGTGCCAGCAGTTACTCGGAGGGGGGCTATGGCTACACCTTC. This sequence encodes CASSYSEGGYGYTF.